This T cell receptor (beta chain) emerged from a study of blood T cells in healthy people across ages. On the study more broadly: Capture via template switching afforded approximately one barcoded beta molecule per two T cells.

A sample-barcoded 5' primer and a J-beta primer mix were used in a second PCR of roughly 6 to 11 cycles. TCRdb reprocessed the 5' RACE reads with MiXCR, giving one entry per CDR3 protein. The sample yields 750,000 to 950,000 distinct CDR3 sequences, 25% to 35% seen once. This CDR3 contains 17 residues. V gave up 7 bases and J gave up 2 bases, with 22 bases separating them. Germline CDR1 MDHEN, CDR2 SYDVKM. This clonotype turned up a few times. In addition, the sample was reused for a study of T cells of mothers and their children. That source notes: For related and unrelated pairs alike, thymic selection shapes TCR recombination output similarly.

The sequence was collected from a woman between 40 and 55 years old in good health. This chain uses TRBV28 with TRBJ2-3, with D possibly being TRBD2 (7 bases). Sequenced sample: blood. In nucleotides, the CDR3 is TGTGCCAGCAAGAGGGGGGGGTCCTTCACTCTCACAGATACGCAGTATTTT. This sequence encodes CASKRGGSFTLTDTQYF.